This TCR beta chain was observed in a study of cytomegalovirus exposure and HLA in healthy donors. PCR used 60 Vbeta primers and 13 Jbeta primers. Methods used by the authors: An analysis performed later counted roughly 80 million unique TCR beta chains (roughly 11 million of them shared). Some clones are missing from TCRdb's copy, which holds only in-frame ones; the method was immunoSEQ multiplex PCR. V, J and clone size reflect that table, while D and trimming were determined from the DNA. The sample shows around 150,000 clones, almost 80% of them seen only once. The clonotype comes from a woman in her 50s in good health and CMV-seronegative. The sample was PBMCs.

The CDR3 region is CASSSGQMGFNTEAFF. The CDR3 coding sequence is TGCGCCAGCAGCTCAGGACAGATGGGGTTTAACACTGAAGCTTTCTTT. The V call is TRBV5-1, the J call TRBJ1-1; a weak D match, TRBD1 (6 bases). V lost 3 bases and J 2 bases, leaving 17 bases between the germline ends. Germline values: CDR1 SGHRS, CDR2 YFSETQ. The CDR3 has 16 amino acids.